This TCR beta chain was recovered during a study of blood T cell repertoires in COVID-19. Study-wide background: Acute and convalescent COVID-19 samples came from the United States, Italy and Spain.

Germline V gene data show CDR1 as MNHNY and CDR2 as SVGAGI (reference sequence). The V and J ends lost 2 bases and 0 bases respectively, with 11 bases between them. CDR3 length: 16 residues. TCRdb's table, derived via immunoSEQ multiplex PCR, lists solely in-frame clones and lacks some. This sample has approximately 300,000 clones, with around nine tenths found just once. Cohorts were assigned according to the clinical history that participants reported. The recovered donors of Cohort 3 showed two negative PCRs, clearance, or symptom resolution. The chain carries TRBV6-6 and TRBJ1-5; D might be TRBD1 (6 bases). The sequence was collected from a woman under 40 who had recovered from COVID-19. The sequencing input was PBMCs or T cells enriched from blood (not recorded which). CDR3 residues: CASSYRTDHSNQPQHF. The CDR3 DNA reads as TGTGCCAGCAGTTACCGGACAGACCATAGCAATCAGCCCCAGCATTTT.